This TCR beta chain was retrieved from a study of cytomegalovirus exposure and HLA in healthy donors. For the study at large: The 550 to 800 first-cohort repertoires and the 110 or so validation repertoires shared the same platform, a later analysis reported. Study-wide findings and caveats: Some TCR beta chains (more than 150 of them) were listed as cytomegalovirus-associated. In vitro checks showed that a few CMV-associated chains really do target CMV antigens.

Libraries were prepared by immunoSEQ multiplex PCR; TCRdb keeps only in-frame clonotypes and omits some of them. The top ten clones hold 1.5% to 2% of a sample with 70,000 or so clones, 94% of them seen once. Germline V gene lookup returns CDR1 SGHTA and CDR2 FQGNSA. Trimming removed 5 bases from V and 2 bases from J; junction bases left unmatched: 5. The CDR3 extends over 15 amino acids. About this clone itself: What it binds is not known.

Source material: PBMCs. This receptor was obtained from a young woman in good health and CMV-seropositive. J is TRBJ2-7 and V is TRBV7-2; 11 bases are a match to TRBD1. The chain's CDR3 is CASSPPGQGAYEQYF. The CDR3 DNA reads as TGTGCCAGCAGCCCACCGGGACAGGGGGCCTACGAGCAGTACTTC.